These 10 T cell receptor beta chains share one sample of origin, sequenced in a study of blood T cell repertoires in COVID-19. Using immunoSEQ multiplex PCR, the repertoire was profiled, and TCRdb retains in-frame clones only, with some absent. This table has about 200,000 clones, 65% to 90% appearing once. Sequenced material: PBMCs or T cells enriched from blood (not recorded which). Receptors were obtained from a woman aged 40 to 50 with acute COVID-19.

In its sample, this clone was seen once. The chain recombines TRBV5-1 with TRBJ2-2, with TRBD2 matching 9 bases. CDR3 length equals 16 residues. The germline gives CDR1 SGHRS, CDR2 YFSETQ. Trimming took 4 bases from V and 7 from J; bases not matched to a gene: 11. CDR3 loop: CASSRGTSGYDGELFF. In nucleotides, the CDR3 is TGCGCCAGCAGCCGGGGAACTAGCGGGTATGACGGGGAGCTGTTTTTT.

The rearrangement links TRBV7-9 to TRBJ2-1; tentative D call: TRBD2 (6 bases). Germline V lookup: CDR1 SEHNR, CDR2 FQNEAQ (reference sequence). The V end was cut by 5 bases, the J end by 4 bases, with 18 bases between. This CDR3 has 16 residues. The CDR3: CASSPSRGSKYNEQFF. CDR3 coding DNA: TGTGCCAGCAGCCCCAGTCGGGGGAGCAAATACAATGAGCAGTTCTTC.

This clone has only one observation. V and J are TRBV6-5 and TRBJ2-1, with 7 positions matching TRBD2. This CDR3 contains 15 residues. J was trimmed by 4 bases and V by 5 bases; bases with no gene match: 8. CDR1 MNHEY and CDR2 SVGAGI come from the germline V gene. The CDR3 protein is CASSPSGNRYNEQFF. As DNA, the CDR3 is TGTGCCAGCAGTCCGAGCGGGAACCGATACAATGAGCAGTTCTTC.

Many counts were recorded for this clone. The J gene is TRBJ2-7, the V gene TRBV28; 12 bases align to TRBD2. Germline V gene lookup returns CDR1 MDHEN and CDR2 SYDVKM. V shed 3 bases and J 3 bases; nucleotides not matched to a gene: 3. The CDR3 is 15 residues long. The CDR3 loop is CASSLWTSGNYEQYF. The DNA for the CDR3 is TGTGCCAGCAGTTTGTGGACTAGCGGGAACTACGAGCAGTACTTC.

The chain couples TRBV14 to TRBJ2-1; the match to TRBD2 covers 7 bases. The junction had 15 bases not matched to a gene; V was cut back by 3 bases and J by 7 bases. The CDR3 runs 17 residues. In germline, CDR1 is SGHDN, CDR2 FVKESK. The CDR3 sequence: CASSHIRAGVVQNEQFF. DNA for the CDR3: TGTGCCAGCAGCCACATACGGGCGGGAGTGGTACAGAATGAGCAGTTCTTC. The whole variable domain, filled in from reference TRBV14 and TRBJ2-1, reads EAGVTQFPSHSVIEKGQTVTLRCDPISGHDNLYWYRRVMGKEIKFLLHFVKESKQDESGMPNNRFLAERTGGTYSTLKVQPAELEDSGVYFCASSHIRAGVVQNEQFFGPGTRLTVL.

V gene TRBV4-1 combines with J gene TRBJ2-2; possible D gene TRBD1, 5 bases. CDR3 length: 14 amino acids. V was pared by 8 bases and J by 6 bases, with 16 bases between. Germline V gene sequence: CDR1 MGHRA, CDR2 YSYEKL. For the CDR3, the DNA is TGCGCCAGCTCAATGGGGCAGGTTGCCGGGGAGCTGTTTTTT. As protein: CASSMGQVAGELFF.

Worth noting for this clone: The same CDR3 arises from other DNA sequences in this sample as well. This rearrangement joins TRBV5-1 to TRBJ2-7, with 8 positions matching TRBD1. Germline V gene data show CDR1 as SGHRS and CDR2 as YFSETQ. The CDR3 runs to 12 residues. The V and J ends lost 8 bases and 0 bases, in that order; junction bases with no gene match: 1. The CDR3 nucleotides read TGCGCCAGTGGACAGGGCTCCTACGAGCAGTACTTC. Translation: CASGQGSYEQYF.

V and J are TRBV3-1 (or the pseudogene TRBV3-2) and TRBJ1-5, with a weak D call TRBD1 (5 bases). The ends were cut back, 6 bases at V and 3 bases at J, with 12 bases in the middle. CDR1 and CDR2 from the germline V gene are LGHDT and YNNKEL (reference sequence). This CDR3 spans 14 amino acids. CDR3 protein: CASSRDSYNQPQHF. The CDR3 DNA reads TGTGCCAGCAGTCGTGACAGCTACAATCAGCCCCAGCATTTT.

The J gene is TRBJ2-3, the V gene TRBV19, with D maybe TRBD1 (6 bases). V lost 3 bases and J lost 0, with 16 bases in between. This CDR3 is built from 17 residues. The germline V gene has CDR1 LNHDA and CDR2 SQIVND (reference sequence). The CDR3 coding sequence is TGTGCCAGTAGTATTCGTGGGGGCGGGTCTAGCACAGATACGCAGTATTTT. This encodes CASSIRGGGSSTDTQYF.

V is TRBV28 and J is TRBJ2-2; 7 nucleotides agree with TRBD2. Per the germline V gene, CDR1 is MDHEN and CDR2 is SYDVKM. The CDR3 totals 14 residues. The junction had 5 bases not matched to a gene; V was cut back by 7 bases and J by 3 bases. Written as DNA, the CDR3 is TGTGCCAGCAACCCTAGCGGATACACCGGGGAGCTGTTTTTT. Its protein is CASNPSGYTGELFF.